This TCR beta chain was sequenced for a study of T cell repertoires in cytomegalovirus infection. As for the study in general: Indications came from public TCR beta signatures; they pointed to CMV infection and to a matching HLA type. Whole-study findings and limits: HLA-C-restricted CMV clonotypes gave the most frequent clonotype in two of eight donors. The study identified carriers of CMV plus the relevant HLA from cumulative public TCR beta family frequency.

This CDR3 spans 16 amino acids. Germline lookup yields CDR1 SGHDT and CDR2 YYEEEE. The V segment lost 4 bases and the J segment 4 bases; nucleotides outside the gene matches: 11. Points on this clonotype: As yet, its antigen is unknown.

TCRdb analysed the reads with MiXCR anew, one entry per CDR3 protein. The table lists around 450,000 distinct CDR3 sequences, approximately 33% of them singletons, with roughly 15% in the top ten. The receptor was derived from a human donor in good health (CMV status not recorded). Some clones in this sample may be carry-over from other donors' samples. The rearrangement uses TRBV5-6 and TRBJ2-5; the match to TRBD1 covers 9 bases. Sequencing was done on a sample of PBMCs. The CDR3 sequence: CASSTVQGAAAETQYF. Written as DNA, the CDR3 is TGTGCCAGCAGCACCGTACAGGGGGCGGCGGCAGAGACCCAGTACTTC.